These 27 T cell receptor beta chains share one sample of origin, sequenced in a study of cytomegalovirus exposure and HLA in healthy donors. Sequencing was performed with immunoSEQ multiplex PCR; in TCRdb, only in-frame clones are kept and a portion is missing. The sample yields 250,000 to 350,000 clones, about 90% seen once. The sample comprised PBMCs. The receptor source for this set is a woman under 40 in good health and CMV-seropositive.

The rearrangement links TRBV19 to TRBJ2-1; 13 bases align to TRBD2. Looked up from germline, CDR1 is LNHDA and CDR2 is SQIVND (reference sequence). Trimming cost V 8 bases and J 9 bases; bases outside gene matches: 16. The length of the CDR3 is 17 residues. CDR3 region: CASRLTSGRGRGAEQFF. For the CDR3, the DNA is TGTGCCAGTCGCCTTACTAGCGGGAGGGGACGAGGGGCTGAGCAGTTCTTC.

The J gene is TRBJ2-2, the V gene TRBV7-6; D is uncertain. Looked up from germline, CDR1 is SGHVS and CDR2 is FNYEAQ. Trimming left V 2 bases short and J 1 base short, with 8 bases between. The CDR3 extends over 15 amino acids. The CDR3 protein is CASSLLGQNTGELFF. CDR3 sequence (DNA): TGTGCCAGCAGCTTACTAGGTCAGAACACCGGGGAGCTGTTTTTT.

The chain couples TRBV6-5 to TRBJ1-2, with D possibly being TRBD1 (5 bases). This CDR3 contains 12 residues. Trimming removed 1 base from V and 7 bases from J, with 7 bases in between. Germline V gene sequence: CDR1 MNHEY, CDR2 SVGAGI. This CDR3 is CASSYFGAGYTF. CDR3 nucleotides: TGTGCCAGCAGTTACTTTGGGGCTGGCTACACCTTC.

V usage is TRBV28 and J usage is TRBJ1-2; perhaps TRBD1 as D (6 bases). Trimming removed 3 bases from V and 8 bases from J, with 22 bases in between. Per germline, CDR1 MDHEN and CDR2 SYDVKM. This CDR3 has 16 residues. The CDR3 loop reads CASSLVGPGQGKGYTF. CDR3 DNA: TGTGCCAGCAGTTTGGTTGGCCCTGGGCAGGGGAAAGGCTACACCTTC.

The chain carries TRBV4-2 and TRBJ2-5; unclear D gene. Germline-derived CDR1 and CDR2 are LGHNA and YNFKEQ. The CDR3 sequence is 15 residues long. V was shortened by 0 bases and J by 2 bases, with 10 bases between the two germline ends. CDR3 in DNA: TGTGCCAGCAGCCAAGACGGACGGGTTCAAGAGACCCAGTACTTC. Its translation is CASSQDGRVQETQYF.

The chain joins TRBV27 to TRBJ1-4, with D unclear. Germline lookup yields CDR1 MNHEY and CDR2 SMNVEV (reference sequence). The CDR3 contains 14 residues. Trimming pared 5 bases from V and 7 bases from J, leaving 14 bases between. The CDR3 loop reads CASSPTMDGEKLFF. DNA for the CDR3: TGTGCCAGCAGTCCAACGATGGACGGTGAAAAACTGTTTTTT.

V usage is TRBV10-3 and J usage is TRBJ2-7; possibly TRBD1 or TRBD2 for D (6 bases each). Germline V gene data show CDR1 as ENHRY and CDR2 as SYGVKD. The V end lost 6 bases, the J end lost 2 bases, and 17 bases lay between the germline ends. This CDR3 contains 15 residues. The CDR3 DNA reads TGTGCCATCAGGGAGGGGGAAATGAAAACCTACGAGCAGTACTTC. Encoded protein: CAIREGEMKTYEQYF.

The J gene is TRBJ1-3, the V gene TRBV5-1, with a possible D match to TRBD1 (5 bases). Deletions cut 0 bases from V and 1 base from J, with 8 bases between. CDR1 and CDR2 (germline): SGHRS, YFSETQ. CDR3 length: 15 residues. CDR3 bases: TGCGCCAGCAGCTTGGGGGGGACTTCTGGAAACACCATATATTTT. Its protein is CASSLGGTSGNTIYF.

CDR3 nucleotide sequence: TGTGCCAGCAGCCCTTCGTGGGGCGGGAGCGGCACCGGGGAGCTGTTTTTT. This encodes CASSPSWGGSGTGELFF. The V gene is TRBV7-3, the J gene TRBJ2-2; 7 bases map to TRBD2. The V gene's germline CDR1 is SGHTA and CDR2 FQGTGA. The CDR3 is 17 amino acids. The V and J ends lost 5 bases and 4 bases, in that order; junction bases with no gene match: 13.

Turning to this clone: A much larger clone lies a single base off, so this may be a read error. This sequence joins TRBV7-9 and TRBJ1-1, with 9 bases lining up with TRBD1. There are 13 residues in the CDR3. Trimming took 4 bases from V and 3 from J; bases not matched to a gene: 0. Germline-derived CDR1 and CDR2 are SEHNR and FQNEAQ (reference sequence). CDR3 region: CASSWTGDTEAFF. The CDR3 nucleotides are TGTGCCAGCAGCTGGACAGGGGACACTGAAGCTTTCTTT. Variable domain in full (rest from reference TRBV7-9 and TRBJ1-1): DTGVSQNPRHKITKRGQNVTFRCDPISEHNRLYWYRQTLGQGPEFLTYFQNEAQLEKSRLLSDRFSAERPKGSFSTLEIQRTEQGDSAMYLCASSWTGDTEAFFGQGTRLTVV.

This clone appeared a single time. CDR3 protein: CASSPGAGGRESPLHF. In DNA form, the CDR3 reads TGTGCCAGCAGCCCGGGGGCAGGGGGAAGGGAGTCACCCCTCCACTTT. V usage is TRBV7-2 and J usage is TRBJ1-6; 7 nucleotides line up with TRBD1. The V segment lost 5 bases and the J segment 10 bases; nucleotides outside the gene matches: 14. The CDR3 is 16 residues long. In germline, CDR1 is SGHTA, CDR2 FQGNSA.

The chain carries TRBV7-6 and TRBJ2-2; D is possibly TRBD2 (6 bases). Trimming took 3 bases from V and 3 from J, leaving 17 bases between them. Germline V gene sequence: CDR1 SGHVS, CDR2 FNYEAQ. There are 17 residues in the CDR3. In nucleotides, the CDR3 is TGTGCCAGCAGCTTTCTGGCGGGAAAGGTCGACACCGGGGAGCTGTTTTTT. Protein: CASSFLAGKVDTGELFF.

This chain uses TRBV5-1 with TRBJ2-3; the match to TRBD2 covers 11 bases. Germline V gives CDR1 SGHRS, CDR2 YFSETQ. The length of the CDR3 is 16 residues. V shed 7 bases, J shed 8 bases, and the junction held 15 bases outside the gene matches. The CDR3 DNA reads as TGCGCCAGCTGGGCACTAGCGGGGGCTCTCCCAGGTACGCAGTATTTT. Translating it yields CASWALAGALPGTQYF.

The chain is built from TRBV27 and TRBJ1-1; D unclear. CDR1 is MNHEY, CDR2 SMNVEV, per germline (reference sequence). This CDR3 has 14 residues. V lost 4 bases to trimming and J lost 0 bases, with 9 bases between them. CDR3 region: CASSYTVMNTEAFF. CDR3 DNA sequence: TGTGCCAGCAGTTACACGGTTATGAACACTGAAGCTTTCTTT.

The rearrangement uses TRBV6-1 and TRBJ2-1; maybe TRBD1 (7 bases). In germline, CDR1 is MNHNS, CDR2 SASEGT. The germline V and J ends were trimmed by 3 bases and 3 bases, with 24 bases remaining between them. The CDR3 is 19 amino acids. The CDR3 region has the DNA TGTGCCAGCAGTGAGGAGGGACAGAAGTTCCTAATATACTACAATGAGCAGTTCTTC. Amino acid sequence: CASSEEGQKFLIYYNEQFF.

This sequence joins TRBV6-1 and TRBJ2-3; 7 nucleotides agree with TRBD1. Trimming removed 2 bases from V and 1 base from J; junction bases left unmatched: 6. Germline V gene data show CDR1 as MNHNS and CDR2 as SASEGT. This CDR3 comprises 16 residues. The CDR3 protein is CASSEYAGTGTDTQYF. The CDR3 nucleotides are TGTGCCAGCAGTGAATACGCCGGGACAGGCACAGATACGCAGTATTTT.

This clone was seen once. The V gene is TRBV19, the J gene TRBJ1-2, with 9 bases lining up with TRBD1. After removal of 5 bases from V and 10 bases from J, the junction contained 8 bases not matched to a gene. Germline CDR1 is LNHDA and CDR2 is SQIVND (reference sequence). This CDR3 region has 13 residues. CDR3: CASSSGQGLLYTF. In DNA form, the CDR3 reads TGTGCCAGTAGTTCGGGACAGGGTCTTCTCTACACCTTC.

This chain uses TRBV4-3 with TRBJ2-1; 10 bases match TRBD2. The CDR3 totals 17 residues. Germline values: CDR1 LGHNA, CDR2 YSLEER. J was trimmed by 3 bases and V by 0 bases; bases with no gene match: 5. CDR3 sequence (DNA): TGCGCCAGCAGCCAAGATTCAGCGGGAGGGCTCTACAATGAGCAGTTCTTC. Its protein product is CASSQDSAGGLYNEQFF.

The CDR3 protein is CASSDGGGGRDEQFF. CDR3 nucleotides: TGTGCCAGCAGTGATGGTGGCGGGGGACGGGATGAGCAGTTCTTC. The chain employs TRBV6-4 and TRBJ2-1, with 7 bases fitting TRBD2. Trimming took 3 bases from V and 8 from J; bases not matched to a gene: 10. This CDR3 region has 15 residues. Germline V gene sequence: CDR1 MRHNA, CDR2 SNTAGT.

The chain employs TRBV7-2 and TRBJ1-2; maybe TRBD1 (5 bases). The CDR3 is 15 residues long. CDR1 is SGHTA and CDR2 is FQGNSA in the germline V gene. Trimming pared 4 bases from V and 7 bases from J, leaving 19 bases between. The CDR3 protein is CASSSLNRGASGYTF. The CDR3 DNA follows: TGTGCCAGCAGCTCATTGAATCGGGGCGCCTCTGGCTACACCTTC.

DNA for the CDR3: TGCGCCAGCAGCCCTATGGGACAGGGGAATCAGCCCCAGCATTTT. It yields the protein CASSPMGQGNQPQHF. The chain has TRBV5-1 and TRBJ1-5; 10 bases match TRBD1. Trimming cost V 4 bases and J 4 bases; bases outside gene matches: 5. There are 15 residues in the CDR3. Germline CDR1 is SGHRS and CDR2 is YFSETQ.

The V call is TRBV7-6, the J call TRBJ2-7; perhaps TRBD2 as D (5 bases). This CDR3 is 14 amino acids long. The V gene's germline CDR1 is SGHVS and CDR2 FNYEAQ. Trimming left V 5 bases short and J 2 bases short, with 13 bases between. The CDR3 nucleotides are TGTGCCAGCAGCCCACCCTCCGGGACCTACGAGCAGTACTTC. Translating gives CASSPPSGTYEQYF.

The V gene is TRBV5-1, the J gene TRBJ1-3; no definite D call. Germline CDR1 SGHRS, CDR2 YFSETQ. The CDR3 has 13 amino acids. The V and J ends lost 0 bases and 2 bases respectively, with 3 bases between them. The CDR3 nucleotides are TGCGCCAGCAGCTTGGGTACTGGAAACACCATATATTTT. Amino acids: CASSLGTGNTIYF.

The chain employs TRBV7-6 and TRBJ1-3; a possible D gene is TRBD1 (5 bases). CDR1 is SGHVS and CDR2 is FNYEAQ in the germline V gene. The ends were cut back, 3 bases at V and 1 base at J, with 16 bases in the middle. This CDR3 has 17 amino acids. For the CDR3, the DNA is TGTGCCAGCAGCTTTTTCATGAGGGGAGGGTCTGGAAACACCATATATTTT. Protein sequence: CASSFFMRGGSGNTIYF.

The chain joins TRBV28 to TRBJ1-5; unclear D gene. The germline CDR1 and CDR2 sequences are MDHEN and SYDVKM. Deletions cut 3 bases from V and 6 bases from J, with 12 bases between. The CDR3 is 14 amino acids. This CDR3 reads CASSFDGTIQPQHF. The CDR3 DNA sequence: TGTGCCAGCAGTTTTGACGGAACGATTCAGCCCCAGCATTTT. The whole variable domain, filled in from reference TRBV28 and TRBJ1-5, reads DVKVTQSSRYLVKRTGEKVFLECVQDMDHENMFWYRQDPGLGLRLIYFSYDVKMKEKGDIPEGYSVSREKKERFSLILESASTNQTSMYLCASSFDGTIQPQHFGDGTRLSIL.

The CDR3 DNA reads TGTGCCAGCAAGGGGCCCGAAAAACTGTTTTTT. Protein sequence: CASKGPEKLFF. The V and J genes are TRBV27 and TRBJ1-4, with D possibly TRBD1 on 5 matching bases. V shed 7 bases and J shed 8 bases, with 8 bases lying between them. The CDR3 totals 11 residues. Germline CDR1 and CDR2: MNHEY and SMNVEV (reference sequence).

The rearrangement uses TRBV6-1 and TRBJ2-1, with D hard to call. Trimming removed 1 base from V and 13 bases from J, with 11 bases in between. The CDR3 extends over 12 amino acids. Per the germline V gene, CDR1 is MNHNS and CDR2 is SASEGT. CDR3 in DNA: TGTGCCAGCAGTGAAGTTGCGATTCTTCAGTTCTTC. Amino acids: CASSEVAILQFF.